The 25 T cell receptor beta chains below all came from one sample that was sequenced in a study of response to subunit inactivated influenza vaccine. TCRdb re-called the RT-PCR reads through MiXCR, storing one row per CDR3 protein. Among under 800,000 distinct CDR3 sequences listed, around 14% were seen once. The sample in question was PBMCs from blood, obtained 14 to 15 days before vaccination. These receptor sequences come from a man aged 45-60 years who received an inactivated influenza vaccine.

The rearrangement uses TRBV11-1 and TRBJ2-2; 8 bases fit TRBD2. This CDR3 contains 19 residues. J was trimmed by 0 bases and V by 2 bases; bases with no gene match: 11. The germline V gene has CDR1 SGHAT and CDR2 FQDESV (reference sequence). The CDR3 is CASSLSLSWRGANTGELFF. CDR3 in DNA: TGTGCCAGCAGCTTAAGCCTCTCTTGGCGGGGGGCGAACACCGGGGAGCTGTTTTTT.

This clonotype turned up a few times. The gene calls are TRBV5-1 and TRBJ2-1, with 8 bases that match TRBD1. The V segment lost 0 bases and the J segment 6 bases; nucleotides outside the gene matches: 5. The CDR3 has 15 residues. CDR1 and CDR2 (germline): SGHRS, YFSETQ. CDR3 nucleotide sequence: TGCGCCAGCAGCTTGGCCCTTCAGGGGGCCAATGAGCAGTTCTTC. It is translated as CASSLALQGANEQFF.

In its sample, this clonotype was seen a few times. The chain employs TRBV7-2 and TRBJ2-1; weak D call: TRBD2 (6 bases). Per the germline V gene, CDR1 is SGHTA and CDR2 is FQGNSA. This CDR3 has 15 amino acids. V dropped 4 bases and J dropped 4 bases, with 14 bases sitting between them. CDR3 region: CASSSRRDLYNEQFF. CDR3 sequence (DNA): TGTGCCAGCAGCTCCCGGCGGGACCTGTACAATGAGCAGTTCTTC. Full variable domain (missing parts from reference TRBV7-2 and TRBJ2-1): GAGVSQSPSNKVTEKGKDVELRCDPISGHTALYWYRQSLGQGLEFLIYFQGNSAPDKSGLPSDRFSAERTGGSVSTLTIQRTQQEDSAVYLCASSSRRDLYNEQFFGPGTRLTVL.

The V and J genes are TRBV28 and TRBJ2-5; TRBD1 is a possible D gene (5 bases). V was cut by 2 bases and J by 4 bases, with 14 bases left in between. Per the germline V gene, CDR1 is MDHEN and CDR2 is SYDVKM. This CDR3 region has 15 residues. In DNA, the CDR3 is TGTGCCAGCAGTTTAGTCCGACAGTTATTAGAGACCCAGTACTTC. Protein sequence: CASSLVRQLLETQYF.

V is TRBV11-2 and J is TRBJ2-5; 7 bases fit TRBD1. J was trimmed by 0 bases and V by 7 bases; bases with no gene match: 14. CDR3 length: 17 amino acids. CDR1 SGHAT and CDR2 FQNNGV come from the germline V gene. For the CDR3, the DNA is TGTGCCAGCAACCAACTCAAGGGGACAGTGTACCAAGAGACCCAGTACTTC. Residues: CASNQLKGTVYQETQYF.

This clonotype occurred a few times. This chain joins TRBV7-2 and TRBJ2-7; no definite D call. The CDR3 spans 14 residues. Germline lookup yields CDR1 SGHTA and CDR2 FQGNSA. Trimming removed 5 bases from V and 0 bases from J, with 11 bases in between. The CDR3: CASSAMTSSYEQYF. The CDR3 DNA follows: TGTGCCAGCAGCGCAATGACGAGCTCCTACGAGCAGTACTTC.

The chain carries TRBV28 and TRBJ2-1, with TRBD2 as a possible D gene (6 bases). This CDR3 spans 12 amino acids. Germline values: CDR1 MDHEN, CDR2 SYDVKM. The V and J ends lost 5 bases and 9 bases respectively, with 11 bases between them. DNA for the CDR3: TGTGCCAGCAGTGTATTAGCGGTTGAGCAGTTCTTC. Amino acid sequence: CASSVLAVEQFF.

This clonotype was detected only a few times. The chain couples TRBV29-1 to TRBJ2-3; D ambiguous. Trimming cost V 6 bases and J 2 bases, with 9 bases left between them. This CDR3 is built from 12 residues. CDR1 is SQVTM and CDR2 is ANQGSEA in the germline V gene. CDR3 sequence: CSVGQNTDTQYF. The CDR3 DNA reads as TGCAGCGTCGGTCAGAACACAGATACGCAGTATTTT.

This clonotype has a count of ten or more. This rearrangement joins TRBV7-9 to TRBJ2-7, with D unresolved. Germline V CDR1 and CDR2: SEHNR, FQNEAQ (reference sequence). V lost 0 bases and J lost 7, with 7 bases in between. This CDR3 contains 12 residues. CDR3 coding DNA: TGTGCCAGCAGCTTAGCGTCTGGGGAGCAGTACTTC. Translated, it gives CASSLASGEQYF.

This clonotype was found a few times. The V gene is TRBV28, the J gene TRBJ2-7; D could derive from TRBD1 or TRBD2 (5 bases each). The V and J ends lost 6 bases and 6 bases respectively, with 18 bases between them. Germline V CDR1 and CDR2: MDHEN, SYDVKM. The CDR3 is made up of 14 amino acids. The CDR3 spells CASRRWDDVSEQYF. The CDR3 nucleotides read TGTGCCAGCAGGAGATGGGACGACGTCTCCGAGCAGTACTTC.

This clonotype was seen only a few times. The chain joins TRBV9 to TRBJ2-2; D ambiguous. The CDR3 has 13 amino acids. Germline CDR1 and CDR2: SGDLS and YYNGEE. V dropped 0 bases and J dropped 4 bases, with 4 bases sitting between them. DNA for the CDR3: TGTGCCAGCAGCGTAGGCCCCACCGGGGAGCTGTTTTTT. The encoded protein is CASSVGPTGELFF.

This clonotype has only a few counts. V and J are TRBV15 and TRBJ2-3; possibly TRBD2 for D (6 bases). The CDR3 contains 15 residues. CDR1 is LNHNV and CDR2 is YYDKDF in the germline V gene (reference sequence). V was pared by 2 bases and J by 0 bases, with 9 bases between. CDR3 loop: CATSRLALSTDTQYF. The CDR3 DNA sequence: TGTGCCACCAGCAGACTAGCGTTGAGCACAGATACGCAGTATTTT.

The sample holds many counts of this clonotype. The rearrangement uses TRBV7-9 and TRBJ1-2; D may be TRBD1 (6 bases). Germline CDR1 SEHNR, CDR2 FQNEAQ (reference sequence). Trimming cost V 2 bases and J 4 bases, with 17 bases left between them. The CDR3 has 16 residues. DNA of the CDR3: TGTGCCAGCAGCTTATACCGGGACACCAAACTCTATGGCTACACCTTC. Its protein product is CASSLYRDTKLYGYTF.

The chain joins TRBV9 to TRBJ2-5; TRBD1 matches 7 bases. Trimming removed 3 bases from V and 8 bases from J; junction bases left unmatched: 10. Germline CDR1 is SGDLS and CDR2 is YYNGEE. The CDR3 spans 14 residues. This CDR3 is CASSASNRGRTQYF. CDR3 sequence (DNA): TGTGCCAGCAGCGCCTCGAATAGGGGGCGAACCCAGTACTTC.

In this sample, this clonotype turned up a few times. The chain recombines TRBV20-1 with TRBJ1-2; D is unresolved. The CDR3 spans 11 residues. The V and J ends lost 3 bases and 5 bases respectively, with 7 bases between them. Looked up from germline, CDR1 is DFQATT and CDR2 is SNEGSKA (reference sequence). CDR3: CSASAIYGYTF. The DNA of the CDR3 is TGCAGTGCTAGCGCCATTTATGGCTACACCTTC.

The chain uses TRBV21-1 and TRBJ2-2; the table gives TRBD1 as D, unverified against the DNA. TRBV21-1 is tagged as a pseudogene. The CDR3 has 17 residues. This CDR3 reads CASSKGRQGEMSGELFF. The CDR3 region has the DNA TGTGCCAGCAGCAAAGGGAGGCAGGGGGAGATGTCCGGGGAGCTGTTTTTT.

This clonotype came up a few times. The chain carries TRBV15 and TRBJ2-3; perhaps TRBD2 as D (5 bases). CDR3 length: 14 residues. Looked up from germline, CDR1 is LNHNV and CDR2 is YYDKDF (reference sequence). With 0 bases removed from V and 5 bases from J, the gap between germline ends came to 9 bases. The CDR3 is CATSRDTGIDTQYF. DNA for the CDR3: TGTGCCACCAGCAGAGATACGGGGATAGATACGCAGTATTTT.

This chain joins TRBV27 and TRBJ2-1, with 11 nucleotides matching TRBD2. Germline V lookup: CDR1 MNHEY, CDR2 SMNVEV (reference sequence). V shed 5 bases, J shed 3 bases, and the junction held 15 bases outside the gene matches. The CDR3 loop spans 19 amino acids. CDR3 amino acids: CASSPPQGLAGGLYNEQFF. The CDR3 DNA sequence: TGTGCCAGCAGTCCACCCCAGGGGCTAGCGGGAGGACTCTACAATGAGCAGTTCTTC.

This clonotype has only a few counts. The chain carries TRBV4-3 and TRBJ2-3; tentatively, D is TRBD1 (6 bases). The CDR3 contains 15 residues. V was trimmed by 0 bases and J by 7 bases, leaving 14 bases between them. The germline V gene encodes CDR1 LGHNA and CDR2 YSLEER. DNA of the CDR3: TGCGCCAGCAGCCAAGAGTCCAGGGGCAGGAATACGCAGTATTTT. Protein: CASSQESRGRNTQYF.

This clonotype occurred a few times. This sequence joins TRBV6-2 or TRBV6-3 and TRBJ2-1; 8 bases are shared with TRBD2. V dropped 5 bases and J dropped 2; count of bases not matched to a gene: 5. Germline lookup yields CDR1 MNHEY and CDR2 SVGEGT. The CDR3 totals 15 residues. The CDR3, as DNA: TGTGCCAGCAGTAGAAACGGGAGGGCCTACAATGAGCAGTTCTTC. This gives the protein CASSRNGRAYNEQFF.

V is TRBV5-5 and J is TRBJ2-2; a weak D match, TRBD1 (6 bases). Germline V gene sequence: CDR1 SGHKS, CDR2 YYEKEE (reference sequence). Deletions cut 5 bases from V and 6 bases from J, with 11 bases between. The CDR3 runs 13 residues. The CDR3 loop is CASRITGPGELFF. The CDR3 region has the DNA TGTGCCAGCAGAATAACAGGGCCCGGGGAGCTGTTTTTT.

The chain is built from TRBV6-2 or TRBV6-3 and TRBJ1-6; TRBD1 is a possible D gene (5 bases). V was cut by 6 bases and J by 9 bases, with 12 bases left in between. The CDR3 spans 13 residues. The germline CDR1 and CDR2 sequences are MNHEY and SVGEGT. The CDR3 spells CASRGDLISPLHF. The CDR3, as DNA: TGTGCCAGCAGGGGGGACCTAATTTCACCCCTCCACTTT.

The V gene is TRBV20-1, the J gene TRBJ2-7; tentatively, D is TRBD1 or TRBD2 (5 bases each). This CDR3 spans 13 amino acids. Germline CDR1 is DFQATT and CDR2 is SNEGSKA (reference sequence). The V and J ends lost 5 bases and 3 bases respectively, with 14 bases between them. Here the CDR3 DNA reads TGCAGTGCTCGGGACCTTCGGAACTACGAGCAGTACTTC. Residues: CSARDLRNYEQYF.

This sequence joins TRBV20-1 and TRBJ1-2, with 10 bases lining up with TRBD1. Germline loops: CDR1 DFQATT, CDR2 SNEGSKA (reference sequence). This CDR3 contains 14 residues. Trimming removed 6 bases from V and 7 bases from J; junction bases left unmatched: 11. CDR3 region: CSAFDLRDRGGYTF. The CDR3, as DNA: TGCAGTGCCTTCGATCTACGGGACAGGGGTGGCTACACCTTC.

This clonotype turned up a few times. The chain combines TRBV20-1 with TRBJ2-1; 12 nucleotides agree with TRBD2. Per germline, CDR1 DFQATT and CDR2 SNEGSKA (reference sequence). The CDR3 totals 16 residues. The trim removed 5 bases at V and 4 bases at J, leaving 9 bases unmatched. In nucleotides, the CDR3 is TGCAGTGCTCCGGGGTGGACTAGCGGGATGTACAATGAGCAGTTCTTC. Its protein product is CSAPGWTSGMYNEQFF.